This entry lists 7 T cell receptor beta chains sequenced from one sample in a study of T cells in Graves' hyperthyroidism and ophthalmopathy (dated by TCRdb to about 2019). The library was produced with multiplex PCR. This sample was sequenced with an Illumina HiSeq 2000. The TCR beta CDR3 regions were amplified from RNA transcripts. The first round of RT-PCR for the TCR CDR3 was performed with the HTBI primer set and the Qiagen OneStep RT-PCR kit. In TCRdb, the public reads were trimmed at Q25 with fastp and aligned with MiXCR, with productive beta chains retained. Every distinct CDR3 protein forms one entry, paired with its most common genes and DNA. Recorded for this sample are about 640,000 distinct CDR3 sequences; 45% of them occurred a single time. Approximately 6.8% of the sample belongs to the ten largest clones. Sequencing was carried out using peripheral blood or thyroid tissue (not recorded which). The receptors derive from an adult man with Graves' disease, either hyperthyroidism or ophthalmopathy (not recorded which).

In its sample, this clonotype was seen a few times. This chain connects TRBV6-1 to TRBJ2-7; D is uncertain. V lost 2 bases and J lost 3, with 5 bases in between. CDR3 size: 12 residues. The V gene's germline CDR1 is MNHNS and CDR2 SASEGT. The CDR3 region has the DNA TGTGCCAGCAGTGAACAGATCTACGAGCAGTACTTC. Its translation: CASSEQIYEQYF.

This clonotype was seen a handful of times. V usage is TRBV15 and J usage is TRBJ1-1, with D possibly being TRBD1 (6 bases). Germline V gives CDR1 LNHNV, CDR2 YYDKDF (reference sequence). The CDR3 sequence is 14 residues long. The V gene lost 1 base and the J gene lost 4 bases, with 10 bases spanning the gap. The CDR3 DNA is TGTGCCACCAGCAGAGGCAGGGGCGGCACTGAAGCTTTCTTT. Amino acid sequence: CATSRGRGGTEAFF. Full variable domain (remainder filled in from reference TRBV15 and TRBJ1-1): DAMVIQNPRYQVTQFGKPVTLSCSQTLNHNVMYWYQQKSSQAPKLLFHYYDKDFNNEADTPDNFQSRRPNTSFCFLDIRSPGLGDTAMYLCATSRGRGGTEAFFGQGTRLTVV.

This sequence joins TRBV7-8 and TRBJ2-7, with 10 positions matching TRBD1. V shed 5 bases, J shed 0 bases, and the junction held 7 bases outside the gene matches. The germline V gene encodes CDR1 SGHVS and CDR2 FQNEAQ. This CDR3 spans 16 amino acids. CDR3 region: CASSPRRTGGSYEQYF. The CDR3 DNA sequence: TGTGCCAGCAGCCCAAGGAGGACAGGGGGCTCCTACGAGCAGTACTTC.

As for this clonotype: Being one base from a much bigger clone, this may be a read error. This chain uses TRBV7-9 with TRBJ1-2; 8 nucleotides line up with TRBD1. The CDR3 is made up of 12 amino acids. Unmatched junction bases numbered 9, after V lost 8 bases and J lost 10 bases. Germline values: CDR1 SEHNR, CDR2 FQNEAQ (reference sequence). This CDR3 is CASGRQGLHYTF. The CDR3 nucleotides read TGTGCCAGCGGACGACAGGGGTTGCACTACACCTTC.

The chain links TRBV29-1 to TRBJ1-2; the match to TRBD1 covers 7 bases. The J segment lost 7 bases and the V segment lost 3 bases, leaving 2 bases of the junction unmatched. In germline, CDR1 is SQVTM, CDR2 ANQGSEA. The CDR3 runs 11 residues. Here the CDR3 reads CSVETGLGYTF. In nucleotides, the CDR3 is TGCAGCGTTGAGACAGGGCTTGGCTACACCTTC. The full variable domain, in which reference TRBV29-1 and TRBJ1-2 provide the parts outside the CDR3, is SAVISQKPSRDICQRGTSLTIQCQVDSQVTMMFWYRQQPGQSLTLIATANQGSEATYESGFVIDKFPISRPNLTFSTLTVSNMSPEDSSIYLCSVETGLGYTFGSGTRLTVV.

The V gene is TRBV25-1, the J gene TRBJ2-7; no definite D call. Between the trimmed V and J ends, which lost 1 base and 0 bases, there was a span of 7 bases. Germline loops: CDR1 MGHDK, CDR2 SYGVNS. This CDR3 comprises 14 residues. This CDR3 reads CASSEFRSSYEQYF. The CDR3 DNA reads TGTGCCAGCAGTGAATTTAGGTCCTCCTACGAGCAGTACTTC.

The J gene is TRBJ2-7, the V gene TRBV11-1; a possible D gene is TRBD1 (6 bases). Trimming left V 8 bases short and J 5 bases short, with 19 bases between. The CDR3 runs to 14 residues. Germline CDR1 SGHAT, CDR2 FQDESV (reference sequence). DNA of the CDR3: TGTGCCAGCCGCCTTAGGATGGACAGCCACGAGCAGTACTTC. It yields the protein CASRLRMDSHEQYF.